This T cell receptor (beta chain) is drawn from a study of blood T cell repertoires in COVID-19. Study-wide background: Samples came from the United States, Italy and Spain, spanning acute and convalescent COVID-19. Sources were T cells, B-cell-depleted T cells, or PBMCs; the material itself was cDNA or gDNA.

Per the study methods: By means of reference gene primer amplification, nucleated cell counts were estimated. Produced via immunoSEQ multiplex PCR; TCRdb's table is partial and in-frame only. For V, J and clone size, that table is used; D and trimming come from the DNA. The table lists about 160,000 clones, approximately 84% of them singletons. Trimming shortened V by 4 bases and J by 2 bases, and 10 bases separated the two germline ends. The V gene's germline CDR1 is MNHEY and CDR2 SVGAGI. The CDR3 length is 14 residues. The receptor was isolated from a man between 35 and 55 years old with acute or convalescent COVID-19. The chain is built from TRBV6-5 and TRBJ2-3; D is undetermined. Sequencing was done on a sample of peripheral blood. In DNA form, the CDR3 reads TGTGCCAGCAGTTCCAGACACGCCACAGATACGCAGTATTTT. Protein: CASSSRHATDTQYF.